This T cell receptor beta chain is from a study of blood T cell repertoires in COVID-19. Across the whole study: Acute and convalescent COVID-19 specimens originated in the United States, Italy and Spain. The cDNA or gDNA used as material had been derived from T cells, B-cell-depleted T cells, or PBMCs.

Germline CDR1 is LGHNA and CDR2 is YNFKEQ. The CDR3 consists of 16 residues. Trimming left V 1 base short and J 4 bases short, with 16 bases between. Per the original methods: Nucleated cell number was recorded as an estimate derived from reference gene primer amplification. The protocol was immunoSEQ multiplex PCR, while the TCRdb copy is restricted to in-frame clones and leaves out a portion. The DNA was the basis for D and trimming; V, J and clone size are from that table. The sample shows roughly 200,000 clones, 80% to 85% of them seen only once. Source material: peripheral blood. This clonotype originated in a man aged 45 to 65 with active or convalescent COVID-19. The chain joins TRBV4-2 to TRBJ1-1, with a weak D call TRBD1 (5 bases). CDR3 protein: CASSQATTAGGTEAFF. CDR3 coding DNA: TGTGCCAGCAGCCAAGCTACGACAGCGGGGGGCACTGAAGCTTTCTTT.